This passage covers 18 T cell receptor beta chains from one sample sequenced in a study of human T cells and chemical hapten exposure. TCRdb analysed the RACE reads with MiXCR anew, one entry per CDR3 protein. This table holds more than 55,000 distinct CDR3 sequences, more than 8% found once. Time point: patch test 1, 2 weeks after DPC sensitization. As to treatment: therapeutic diphenylcyclopropenone sensitization with weekly scalp DPC. The sequencing used whole blood, collected in connection with sensitization to the hapten diphenylcyclopropenone (DPC). The receptor source for this set is a woman aged 40 to 49 with alopecia areata. Some clones in this sample may be carry-over from other donors' samples.

This clonotype was counted many times. For the CDR3, the DNA is TGTGCCAGCGGACTAGCGGGGGGACCTACCGGGGAGCTGTTTTTT. Amino acid sequence: CASGLAGGPTGELFF. The chain uses TRBV2 and TRBJ2-2; the match to TRBD2 covers 14 bases. The germline V gene encodes CDR1 SNHLY and CDR2 FYNNEI. The CDR3 length is 15 residues. Trimming took 8 bases from V and 5 from J; bases not matched to a gene: 4.

This clonotype has just a few counts. The gene calls are TRBV11-3 and TRBJ2-5, with D possibly matching TRBD2 (5 bases). CDR1 is SGHNT, CDR2 YENEEA, per germline. CDR3 size: 15 residues. V lost 0 bases to trimming and J lost 1 base, with 9 bases between them. The CDR3 region is CASSLDTGSQETQYF. For the CDR3, the DNA is TGTGCCAGCAGCTTAGATACGGGGTCCCAAGAGACCCAGTACTTC.

This clonotype has at least ten counts. V gene TRBV18 combines with J gene TRBJ1-1; D unresolved. The V end lost 2 bases, the J end lost 0 bases, and 7 bases lay between the germline ends. CDR3 length: 14 amino acids. Germline CDR1 reads KGHSH; CDR2 reads LQKENI. The CDR3 protein is CASSPVTVNTEAFF. The CDR3 region has the DNA TGTGCCAGCTCACCAGTGACGGTGAACACTGAAGCTTTCTTT.

This clonotype occurred many times. The gene calls are TRBV7-2 and TRBJ2-7; D is ambiguous. V lost 4 bases and J lost 1, with 11 bases in between. The CDR3 has 14 amino acids. CDR1 is SGHTA and CDR2 is FQGNSA in the germline V gene. CDR3 in amino acids: CASSSRAGSYEQYF. The DNA for the CDR3 is TGTGCCAGCAGCTCGAGAGCCGGTTCCTACGAGCAGTACTTC.

This clonotype was observed a handful of times. V is TRBV10-3 and J is TRBJ2-7; D possibly corresponds to TRBD1 (6 bases). V lost 4 bases to trimming and J lost 2 bases, with 9 bases between them. Germline CDR1 and CDR2: ENHRY and SYGVKD. This CDR3 has 13 residues. The CDR3 DNA reads as TGTGCCATCAGTGCACAGGGACCCTACGAGCAGTACTTC. This gives the protein CAISAQGPYEQYF.

This clonotype has a count of ten or more. The chain recombines TRBV20-1 with TRBJ1-6; 8 bases map to TRBD1. V gave up 3 bases and J gave up 10 bases; unmatched junction bases: 17. The CDR3 totals 17 residues. Germline values: CDR1 DFQATT, CDR2 SNEGSKA (reference sequence). In nucleotides, the CDR3 is TGCAGTGCTAGCAAAGGGACAGGAAAAGTCACGAGGTCACCCCTCCACTTT. Its protein product is CSASKGTGKVTRSPLHF.

This clonotype came up a few times. The chain links TRBV6-5 to TRBJ2-2, with D possibly matching TRBD2 (5 bases). CDR3 length: 18 amino acids. Germline V lookup: CDR1 MNHEY, CDR2 SVGAGI. V lost 0 bases, J lost 0 bases, and 14 bases lay in between. In DNA, the CDR3 is TGTGCCAGCAGTTACTCGAGGGTAGCCCCTCCGAACACCGGGGAGCTGTTTTTT. Protein: CASSYSRVAPPNTGELFF.

The table lists this clonotype with a count of one. Since a much larger clone is just one base distant, this may be a read error. In this CDR3 the conserved last residue, phenylalanine or tryptophan, is missing, so a read error is likely. The chain uses TRBV7-6 and TRBJ2-2; D remains unclear. Per the germline V gene, CDR1 is SGHVS and CDR2 is FNYEAQ. CDR3 length: 13 residues. The V gene lost 0 bases and the J gene lost 6 bases, with 5 bases spanning the gap. The CDR3 coding sequence is TGTGCCAGCAGCTTAGCATTCGCCGGGGAGCTGTTTTTA. Residues: CASSLAFAGELFL.

This clonotype was counted many times. This rearrangement joins TRBV4-3 to TRBJ1-1, with 11 bases matching TRBD1. This CDR3 has 14 amino acids. V gave up 5 bases and J gave up 4 bases; unmatched junction bases: 3. The germline V gene has CDR1 LGHNA and CDR2 YSLEER. In nucleotides, the CDR3 is TGCGCCAGCAGCACGGGACAGGGGGGCACTGAAGCTTTCTTT. Translation gives CASSTGQGGTEAFF.

This clonotype came up many times. The chain carries TRBV7-2 and TRBJ1-2, with 8 bases aligning to TRBD1. Germline V gene data show CDR1 as SGHTA and CDR2 as FQGNSA. V was clipped by 4 bases and J by 5 bases; unmatched bases: 21. This CDR3 is built from 19 residues. DNA of the CDR3: TGTGCCAGCAGCTACCGCAAAGGACAGGGAAACACCATACAATATGGCTACACCTTC. Protein sequence: CASSYRKGQGNTIQYGYTF.

This clonotype has ten or more counts. The V call is TRBV4-3, the J call TRBJ2-5; TRBD1 is a possible D gene (5 bases). CDR3 length: 17 residues. Germline assignment: CDR1 LGHNA and CDR2 YSLEER. The V gene lost 0 bases and the J gene lost 1 base, with 15 bases spanning the gap. In DNA form, the CDR3 reads TGCGCCAGCAGCCAAGATCCCCCAGGGAACCCCCAAGAGACCCAGTACTTC. It specifies CASSQDPPGNPQETQYF.

This clonotype was found many times. The chain links TRBV6-6 to TRBJ1-2; weak D call: TRBD1 (6 bases). Germline lookup yields CDR1 MNHNY and CDR2 SVGAGI (reference sequence). The length of the CDR3 is 12 residues. Between the trimmed V and J ends, which lost 10 bases and 10 bases, there was a span of 19 bases. Here the CDR3 DNA reads TGTGCCATCCTGAGACAGGTCTCGACCTACACCTTC. It encodes CAILRQVSTYTF.

This clonotype was counted at least ten times. The V and J genes are TRBV14 and TRBJ2-7, with 9 positions matching TRBD1. V shed 3 bases and J 5 bases; nucleotides not matched to a gene: 5. The CDR3 contains 14 residues. Germline CDR1 reads SGHDN; CDR2 reads FVKESK. CDR3: CASSHGTGLDEQYF. DNA of the CDR3: TGTGCCAGCAGCCATGGGACAGGGCTCGACGAGCAGTACTTC.

This clonotype has at least ten counts. DNA for the CDR3: TGTGCCATCAGTGGGGAGATCAACGAAAAACTGTTTTTT. Translated, it gives CAISGEINEKLFF. The chain recombines TRBV10-3 with TRBJ1-4; D is uncertain. The CDR3 spans 13 residues. V was clipped by 4 bases and J by 8 bases, with 11 bases between them. Germline-derived CDR1 and CDR2 are ENHRY and SYGVKD.

This clonotype occurred a few times. The chain has TRBV4-3 and TRBJ2-3, with D perhaps assigned TRBD1 or TRBD2 (5 bases each). This CDR3 has 16 amino acids. With 1 base removed from V and 3 bases from J, the gap between germline ends came to 14 bases. Germline V CDR1 and CDR2: LGHNA, YSLEER. For the CDR3, the DNA is TGCGCCAGCAGCCAAGGCATGGGGGTATTTACAGATACGCAGTATTTT. This gives the protein CASSQGMGVFTDTQYF.

Worth noting for this clonotype: Compared with germline, one end of the junction differs, possibly owing to a read error. V is TRBV2 and J is TRBJ1-2; 7 bases are shared with TRBD1. The germline V gene encodes CDR1 SNHLY and CDR2 FYNNEI. This CDR3 is built from 11 residues. In DNA, the CDR3 is TGTGCCAGCGCAAGGGACAGCCTACCTTACTTC. Amino acid sequence: CASARDSLPYF. The full variable domain, in which reference TRBV2 and TRBJ1-2 provide the parts outside the CDR3, is EPEVTQTPSHQVTQMGQEVILRCVPISNHLYFYWYRQILGQKVEFLVSFYNNEISEKSEIFDDQFSVERPDGSNFTLKIRSTKLEDSAMYFCASARDSLPYFGSGTRLTVV.

The V and J genes are TRBV4-2 and TRBJ1-2, with TRBD1 matching 8 bases. The CDR3 has 17 residues. Trimming at V came to 1 base and at J to 4 bases, leaving 11 bases not matched to a gene. Germline CDR1 reads LGHNA; CDR2 reads YNFKEQ. CDR3 protein: CASSQVVPGGAGYGYTF. The CDR3 nucleotides read TGTGCCAGCAGCCAAGTCGTCCCAGGGGGCGCGGGCTATGGCTACACCTTC.

On this clonotype: A junction end diverges from the germline sequence, so it may reflect a read error. J is TRBJ1-3 and V is TRBV5-1; TRBD1 aligns across 8 bases. Looked up from germline, CDR1 is SGHRS and CDR2 is YFSETQ. CDR3 length equals 14 residues. CDR3 bases: TGCGCCAGCGGGACAGGCGGATCTGAAAACACCATATATTTT. The encoded protein is CASGTGGSENTIYF.